This passage covers 8 T cell receptor beta chains from one sample sequenced in a study of blood T cell repertoires in COVID-19. The repertoire was sequenced with immunoSEQ multiplex PCR; TCRdb's copy has only in-frame clones and lacks some. The table lists about 120,000 clones, about four fifths of them singletons. The sample comprised peripheral blood. The receptor set was obtained from a human donor in a cohort sampled during active COVID-19.

This chain links TRBV6-2 or TRBV6-3 with TRBJ2-1; 8 bases line up with TRBD2. This CDR3 is 14 amino acids long. The germline CDR1 and CDR2 sequences are MNHEY and SVGEGT. V gave up 4 bases and J gave up 10 bases; unmatched junction bases: 9. CDR3 residues: CASSLGGSGTEQFF. The CDR3 nucleotides read TGTGCCAGCAGTTTAGGTGGTAGCGGGACCGAGCAGTTCTTC.

This clone was counted a single time. The genes are TRBV9 and TRBJ2-3, with TRBD2 matching over 8 bases. CDR1 is SGDLS, CDR2 YYNGEE, per germline. This CDR3 contains 16 residues. J lost 0 bases, V lost 0 bases, and 3 bases had no gene match. The CDR3 DNA sequence: TGTGCCAGCAGCGTAGTAGCGGGGTTCAGCACAGATACGCAGTATTTT. Translating it yields CASSVVAGFSTDTQYF.

Only a few counts were recorded for this clone. The rearrangement joins TRBV7-2 to TRBJ2-5; 7 bases fit TRBD2. V lost 0 bases, J lost 4 bases, and 11 bases stayed unmatched. The CDR3 runs to 17 residues. Germline lookup yields CDR1 SGHTA and CDR2 FQGNSA. CDR3 sequence (DNA): TGTGCCAGCAGCTTAGCGTATCCCTTGGGGGGGGGAGAGACCCAGTACTTC. Protein product: CASSLAYPLGGGETQYF.

The rearrangement uses TRBV9 and TRBJ2-2; D unclear. Per the germline V gene, CDR1 is SGDLS and CDR2 is YYNGEE. Trimming pared 0 bases from V and 0 bases from J, leaving 12 bases between. This CDR3 has 17 residues. The CDR3 nucleotides read TGTGCCAGCAGCGTAGGCCAACCTACTCCGAACACCGGGGAGCTGTTTTTT. Amino acids: CASSVGQPTPNTGELFF. The full variable domain, rest sourced from reference TRBV9 and TRBJ2-2, is DSGVTQTPKHLITATGQRVTLRCSPRSGDLSVYWYQQSLDQGLQFLIQYYNGEERAKGNILERFSAQQFPDLHSELNLSSLELGDSALYFCASSVGQPTPNTGELFFGEGSRLTVL.

The rearrangement links TRBV18 to TRBJ2-7; 10 nucleotides agree with TRBD1. The junction had 10 bases not matched to a gene; V was cut back by 5 bases and J by 0 bases. This CDR3 has 17 residues. Germline V CDR1 and CDR2: KGHSH, LQKENI. The CDR3 region has the DNA TGTGCCAGCTCAGCCGGGACAGGGGCGTGGGCCTCCTACGAGCAGTACTTC. Translated, it gives CASSAGTGAWASYEQYF.

The chain carries TRBV6-6 and TRBJ2-1; 8 nucleotides align to TRBD2. Per the germline V gene, CDR1 is MNHNY and CDR2 is SVGAGI (reference sequence). This CDR3 is built from 15 residues. V shed 6 bases and J 0 bases; nucleotides not matched to a gene: 4. The CDR3 is CASRVAGPSYNEQFF. The CDR3 nucleotides read TGTGCCAGCAGAGTAGCGGGGCCCTCCTACAATGAGCAGTTCTTC.

This clone was observed a few times. The rearrangement joins TRBV27 to TRBJ1-5, with 8 bases matching TRBD1. Germline trimming cut 8 bases from V and 4 bases from J; bases unmatched to any gene: 7. In germline, CDR1 is MNHEY, CDR2 SMNVEV (reference sequence). This CDR3 comprises 14 residues. The DNA of the CDR3 is TGTGCCAGCCGTTCCACAGGGGGAAATCAGCCCCAGCATTTT. Encoded protein: CASRSTGGNQPQHF.

This chain links TRBV5-1 with TRBJ2-1, with 14 bases lining up with TRBD2. CDR3 size: 14 residues. The V and J ends lost 3 bases and 8 bases, in that order; junction bases with no gene match: 1. Germline CDR1 is SGHRS and CDR2 is YFSETQ. CDR3: CASSWGLAGDEQFF. The CDR3 DNA reads as TGCGCCAGCAGCTGGGGACTAGCGGGGGATGAGCAGTTCTTC.